This TCR beta chain is drawn from a study of coeliac disease. Findings of the study overall: TRB repertoires were largely private, with most amino acid sequences found in only one sample. Lower clonality than controls marked TRB and TRG repertoires from active celiac intraepithelial and lamina propria samples. Intraepithelial and lamina propria fractions were not highly pure, so cross-contamination was possible.

One frozen approximately 490,000-cell aliquot per fraction was sequenced. Note on this clone: Its antigen is currently unknown.

Germline trimming cut 5 bases from V and 8 bases from J; bases unmatched to any gene: 6. Germline V gene data show CDR1 as SGHAT and CDR2 as FQNNGV. The CDR3 loop spans 14 amino acids. Profiling relied on immunoSEQ multiplex PCR, and the TCRdb table lists in-frame clones only, not all of them. The table has about 2,400 clones, 50% to 70% seen once. V usage is TRBV11-2 and J usage is TRBJ1-2; TRBD1 agrees at 12 bases. This receptor was obtained from a woman in her seventies with celiac disease on a gluten-free diet. The sequenced sample was intraepithelial lymphocytes from the gut. CDR3 protein: CASSPGQGASGYTF. Here the CDR3 DNA reads TGTGCCAGCAGCCCGGGACAGGGGGCATCGGGCTACACCTTC.